The present T cell receptor beta chain was sequenced within a study of response to subunit inactivated influenza vaccine. TCRdb used MiXCR to reprocess the RT-PCR reads, holding one entry per CDR3 protein. The sample yields 500,000 or so distinct CDR3 sequences, approximately 15% seen once. Overall study results and limits: Authors suggested few new T cells are recruited by each seasonal influenza vaccination.

This clonotype was detected only a few times. As yet, its antigen is unknown. This TCR was recovered from a man aged 50 to 69 who received an inactivated influenza vaccine. Sequenced material: CD4+ T cells sorted from PBMCs, taken less than 30 months after vaccination.

This CDR3 reads CASSLGGRVAGSQKTQYF. DNA of the CDR3: TGTGCCAGCAGCTTAGGGGGCAGGGTGGCGGGATCGCAAAAGACCCAGTACTTC. This chain uses TRBV7-8 with TRBJ2-5; D might be TRBD2 (6 bases). Per germline, CDR1 SGHVS and CDR2 FQNEAQ. The CDR3 has 18 residues. Trimming pared 1 base from V and 6 bases from J, leaving 24 bases between.